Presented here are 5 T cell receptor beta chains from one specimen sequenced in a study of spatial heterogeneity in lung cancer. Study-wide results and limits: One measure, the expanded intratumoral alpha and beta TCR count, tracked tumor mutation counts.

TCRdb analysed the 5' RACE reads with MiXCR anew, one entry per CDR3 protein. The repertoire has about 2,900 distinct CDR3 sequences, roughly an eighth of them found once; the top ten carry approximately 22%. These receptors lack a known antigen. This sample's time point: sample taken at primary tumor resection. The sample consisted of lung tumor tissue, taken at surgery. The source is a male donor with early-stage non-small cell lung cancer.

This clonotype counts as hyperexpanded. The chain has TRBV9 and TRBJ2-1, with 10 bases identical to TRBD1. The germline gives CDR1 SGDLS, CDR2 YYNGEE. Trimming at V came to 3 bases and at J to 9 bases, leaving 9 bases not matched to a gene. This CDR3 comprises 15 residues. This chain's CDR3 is CASSAGQGTGVEQFF. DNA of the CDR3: TGTGCCAGCAGCGCGGGACAGGGGACAGGTGTTGAGCAGTTCTTC.

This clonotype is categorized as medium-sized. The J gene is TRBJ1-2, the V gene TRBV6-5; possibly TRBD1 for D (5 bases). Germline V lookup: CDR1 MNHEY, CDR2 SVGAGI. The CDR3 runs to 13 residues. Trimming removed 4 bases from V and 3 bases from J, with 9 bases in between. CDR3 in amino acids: CASSFGTDYGYTF. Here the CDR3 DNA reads TGTGCCAGCAGTTTCGGGACGGACTATGGCTACACCTTC.

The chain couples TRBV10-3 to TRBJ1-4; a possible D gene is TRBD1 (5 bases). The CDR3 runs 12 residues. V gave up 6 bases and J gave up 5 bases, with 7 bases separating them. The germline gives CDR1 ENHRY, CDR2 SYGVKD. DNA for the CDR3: TGTGCCATCAGGGGGGAGAATGAAAAACTGTTTTTT. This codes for CAIRGENEKLFF.

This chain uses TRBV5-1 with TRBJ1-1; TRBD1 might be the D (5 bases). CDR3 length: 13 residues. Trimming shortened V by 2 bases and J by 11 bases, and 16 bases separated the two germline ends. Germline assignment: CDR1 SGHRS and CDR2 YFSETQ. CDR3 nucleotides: TGCGCCAGCAGCTTCCCCGGGACCCCGGCGGCTTTCTTT. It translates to CASSFPGTPAAFF. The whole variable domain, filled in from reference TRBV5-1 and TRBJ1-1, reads KAGVTQTPRYLIKTRGQQVTLSCSPISGHRSVSWYQQTPGQGLQFLFEYFSETQRNKGNFPGRFSGRQFSNSRSEMNVSTLELGDSALYLCASSFPGTPAAFFGQGTRLTVV.

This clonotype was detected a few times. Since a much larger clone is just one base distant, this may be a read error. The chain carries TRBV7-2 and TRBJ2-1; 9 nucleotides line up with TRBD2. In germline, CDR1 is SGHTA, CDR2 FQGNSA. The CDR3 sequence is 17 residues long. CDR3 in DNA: TGTGTCAGCAGCTTGGTAGCGGGAGTGGGCTCTACGCGTGAGCAGTTCTTC. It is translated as CVSSLVAGVGSTREQFF. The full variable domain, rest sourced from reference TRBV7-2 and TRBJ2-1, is GAGVSQSPSNKVTEKGKDVELRCDPISGHTALYWYRQSLGQGLEFLIYFQGNSAPDKSGLPSDRFSAERTGGSVSTLTIQRTQQEDSAVYLCVSSLVAGVGSTREQFFGPGTRLTVL.